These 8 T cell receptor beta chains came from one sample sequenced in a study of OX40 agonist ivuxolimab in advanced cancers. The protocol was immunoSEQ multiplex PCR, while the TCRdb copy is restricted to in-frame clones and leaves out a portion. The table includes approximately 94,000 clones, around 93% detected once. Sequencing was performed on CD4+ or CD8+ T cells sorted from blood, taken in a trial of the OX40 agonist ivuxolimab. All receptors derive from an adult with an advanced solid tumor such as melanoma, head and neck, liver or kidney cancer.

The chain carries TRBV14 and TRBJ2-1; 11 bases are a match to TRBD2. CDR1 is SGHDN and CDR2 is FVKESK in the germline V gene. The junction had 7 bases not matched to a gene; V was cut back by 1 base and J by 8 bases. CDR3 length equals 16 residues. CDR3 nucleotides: TGTGCCAGCAGCCAAGGGAAACTAGCGGGAGTCGATGAGCAGTTCTTC. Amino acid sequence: CASSQGKLAGVDEQFF.

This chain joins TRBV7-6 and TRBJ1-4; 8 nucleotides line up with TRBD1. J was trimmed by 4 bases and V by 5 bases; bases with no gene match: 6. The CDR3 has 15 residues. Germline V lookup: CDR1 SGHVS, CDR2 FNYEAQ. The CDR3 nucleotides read TGTGCCAGCAGCCTTGGAACAGGGGGTAATGAAAAACTGTTTTTT. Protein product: CASSLGTGGNEKLFF.

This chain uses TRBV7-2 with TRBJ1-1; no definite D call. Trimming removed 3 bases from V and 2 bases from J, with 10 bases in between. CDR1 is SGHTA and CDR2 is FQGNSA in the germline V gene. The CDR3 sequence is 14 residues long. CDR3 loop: CASSFSGRNTEAFF. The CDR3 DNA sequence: TGTGCCAGCAGCTTTTCGGGTCGAAACACTGAAGCTTTCTTT.

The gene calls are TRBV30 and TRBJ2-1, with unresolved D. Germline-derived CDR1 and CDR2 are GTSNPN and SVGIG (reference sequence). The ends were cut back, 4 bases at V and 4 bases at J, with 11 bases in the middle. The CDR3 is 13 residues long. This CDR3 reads CAWTPVLYNEQFF. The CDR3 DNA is TGTGCCTGGACTCCCGTCCTATACAATGAGCAGTTCTTC.

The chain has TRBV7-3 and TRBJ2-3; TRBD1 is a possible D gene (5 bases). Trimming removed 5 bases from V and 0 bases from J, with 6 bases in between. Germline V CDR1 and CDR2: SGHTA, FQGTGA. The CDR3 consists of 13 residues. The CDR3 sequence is CASSPGSTDTQYF. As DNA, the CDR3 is TGTGCCAGCAGCCCAGGGAGCACAGATACGCAGTATTTT.

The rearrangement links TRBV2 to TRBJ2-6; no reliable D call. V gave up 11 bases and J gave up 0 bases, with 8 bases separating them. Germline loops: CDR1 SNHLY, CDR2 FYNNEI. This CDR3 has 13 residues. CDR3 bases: TGTGCCGCCGCCGGCTCTGGGGCCAACGTCCTGACTTTC. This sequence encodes CAAAGSGANVLTF.

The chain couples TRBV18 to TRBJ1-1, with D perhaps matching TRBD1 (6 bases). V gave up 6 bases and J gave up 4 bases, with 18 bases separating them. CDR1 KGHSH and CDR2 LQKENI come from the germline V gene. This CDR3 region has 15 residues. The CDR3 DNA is TGTGCCAGCTCTGCGGCGCGTAACAGGGCCACTGAAGCTTTCTTT. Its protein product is CASSAARNRATEAFF.

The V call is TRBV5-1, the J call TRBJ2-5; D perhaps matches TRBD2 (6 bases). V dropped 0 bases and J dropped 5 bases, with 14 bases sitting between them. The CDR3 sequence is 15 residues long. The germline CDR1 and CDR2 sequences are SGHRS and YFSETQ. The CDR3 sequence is CASSLAGGIGETQYF. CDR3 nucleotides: TGCGCCAGCAGCTTGGCTGGGGGGATAGGGGAGACCCAGTACTTC.